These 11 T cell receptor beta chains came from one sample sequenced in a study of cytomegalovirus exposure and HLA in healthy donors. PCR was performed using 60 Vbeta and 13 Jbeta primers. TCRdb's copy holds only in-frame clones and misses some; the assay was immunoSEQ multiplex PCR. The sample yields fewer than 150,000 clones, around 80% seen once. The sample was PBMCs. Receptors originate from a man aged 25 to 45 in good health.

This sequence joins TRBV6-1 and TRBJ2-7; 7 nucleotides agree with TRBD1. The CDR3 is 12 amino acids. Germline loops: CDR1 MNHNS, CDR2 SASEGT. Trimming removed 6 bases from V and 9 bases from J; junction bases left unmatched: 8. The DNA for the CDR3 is TGTGCCAGCAGATACACAGGGGCGCGGCAGTACTTC. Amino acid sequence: CASRYTGARQYF.

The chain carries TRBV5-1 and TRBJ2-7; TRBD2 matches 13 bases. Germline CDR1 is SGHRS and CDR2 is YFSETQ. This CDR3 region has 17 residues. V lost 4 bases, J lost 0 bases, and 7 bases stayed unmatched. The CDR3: CASSHRRTSGSSYEQYF. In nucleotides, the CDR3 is TGCGCCAGCAGCCACCGACGGACTAGCGGGAGCTCCTACGAGCAGTACTTC.

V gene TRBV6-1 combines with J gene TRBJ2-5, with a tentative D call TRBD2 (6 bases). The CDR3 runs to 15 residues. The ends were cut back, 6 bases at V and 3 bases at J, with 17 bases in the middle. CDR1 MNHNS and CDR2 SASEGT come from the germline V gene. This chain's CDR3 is CASSPFRTTEETQYF. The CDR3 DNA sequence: TGTGCCAGCAGCCCCTTCCGGACTACTGAAGAGACCCAGTACTTC.

The CDR3 nucleotides read TGTGCCAGCAGTTCCCCGAGAGGGCGCTCTGGAAACACCATATATTTT. It specifies CASSSPRGRSGNTIYF. This sequence joins TRBV6-5 and TRBJ1-3; D ambiguous. This CDR3 contains 16 residues. CDR1 and CDR2 (germline): MNHEY, SVGAGI. Trimming removed 4 bases at V and 0 bases at J, with 13 bases between.

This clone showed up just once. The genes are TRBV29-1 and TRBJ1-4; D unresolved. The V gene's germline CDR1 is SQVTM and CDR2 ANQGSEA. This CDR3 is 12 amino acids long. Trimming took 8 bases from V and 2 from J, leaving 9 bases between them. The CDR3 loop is CSIRGTNEKLFF. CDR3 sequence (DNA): TGCAGCATCAGAGGGACTAATGAAAAACTGTTTTTT.

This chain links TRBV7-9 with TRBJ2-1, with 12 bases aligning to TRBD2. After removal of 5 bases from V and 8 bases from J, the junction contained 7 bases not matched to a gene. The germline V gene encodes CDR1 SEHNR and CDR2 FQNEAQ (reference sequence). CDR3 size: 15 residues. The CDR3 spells CASSTSGRISDEQFF. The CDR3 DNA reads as TGTGCCAGCAGCACTAGCGGGAGGATTTCCGATGAGCAGTTCTTC.

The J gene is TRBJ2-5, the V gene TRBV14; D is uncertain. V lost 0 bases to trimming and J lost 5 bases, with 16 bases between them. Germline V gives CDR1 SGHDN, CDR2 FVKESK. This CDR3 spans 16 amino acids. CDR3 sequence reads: CASSQEQWAGYETQYF. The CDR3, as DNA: TGTGCCAGCAGCCAAGAACAGTGGGCAGGCTATGAGACCCAGTACTTC.

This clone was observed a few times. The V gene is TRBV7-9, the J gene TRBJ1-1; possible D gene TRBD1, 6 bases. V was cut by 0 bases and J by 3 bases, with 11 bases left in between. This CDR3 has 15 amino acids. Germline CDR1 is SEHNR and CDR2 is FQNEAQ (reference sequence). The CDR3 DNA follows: TGTGCCAGCAGCTTAGCGGGACACCCTGACACTGAAGCTTTCTTT. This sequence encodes CASSLAGHPDTEAFF.

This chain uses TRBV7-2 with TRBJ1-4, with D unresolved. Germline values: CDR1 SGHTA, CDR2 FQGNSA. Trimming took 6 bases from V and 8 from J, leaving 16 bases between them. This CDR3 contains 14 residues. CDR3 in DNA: TGTGCCAGCAGTCTAGCGGAGGTTTGGGAAAAACTGTTTTTT. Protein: CASSLAEVWEKLFF. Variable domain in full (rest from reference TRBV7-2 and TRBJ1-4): GAGVSQSPSNKVTEKGKDVELRCDPISGHTALYWYRQSLGQGLEFLIYFQGNSAPDKSGLPSDRFSAERTGGSVSTLTIQRTQQEDSAVYLCASSLAEVWEKLFFGSGTQLSVL.

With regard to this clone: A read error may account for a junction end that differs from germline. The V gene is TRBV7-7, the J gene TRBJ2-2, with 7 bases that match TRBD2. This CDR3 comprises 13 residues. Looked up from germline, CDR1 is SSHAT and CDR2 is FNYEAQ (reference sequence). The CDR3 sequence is CASSPRGAGELFF. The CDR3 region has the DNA TGTGCTAGCAGCCCCCGGGGGGCCGGGGAGCTGTTTTTT.

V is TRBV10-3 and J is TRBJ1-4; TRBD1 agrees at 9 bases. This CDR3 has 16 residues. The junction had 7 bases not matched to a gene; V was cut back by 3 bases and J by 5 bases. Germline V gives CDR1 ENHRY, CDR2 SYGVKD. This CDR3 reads CAISDSPGTGNEKLFF. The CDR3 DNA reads TGTGCCATCAGTGACTCCCCCGGGACAGGGAATGAAAAACTGTTTTTT.